This is a list of T cell receptor beta chains from one sample in a study of CD8+ T cells in alopecia areata. Data came from immunoSEQ multiplex PCR; TCRdb stores just in-frame clones and leaves some out. This sample has some 190,000 clones, with 45% to 60% found just once. Sequencing was performed on CD8+ T cells sorted from blood, taken at week 52, from a patient treated with tofacitinib. The receptors derive from a human donor with alopecia areata. CDR3s include the opening cysteine and the closing phenylalanine or tryptophan. The D gene is left open where the match is weak. Clone size is stated in some rows and not others, as once, few, many or a class when expanded.

J	V	length	D	size	DNA	CDR3
TRBJ1-5	TRBV7-2	16	TRBD1	-	TGTGCCAGCAGCTTCACGACAGGGAGATTCAATCAGCCCCAGCATTTT	CASSFTTGRFNQPQHF
TRBJ1-5	TRBV4-1	15	TRBD1	-	TGCGCCAGCAGCCTTCGGACAGGGATGTGGCAGCCCCAGCATTTT	CASSLRTGMWQPQHF
TRBJ2-7	TRBV29-1	13	-	-	TGCAGCGTTGATCGGGAGAACTCCTACGAGCAGTACTTC	CSVDRENSYEQYF
TRBJ1-2	TRBV4-1	13	-	-	TGCGCCAGCAGCCAAGATAGACCCTATGGCTACACCTTC	CASSQDRPYGYTF
TRBJ1-1	TRBV30	12	-	few	TGTGCCTGGAGTCCGGGGGCAACTGAAGCTTTCTTT	CAWSPGATEAFF
TRBJ2-7	TRBV6-5	14	-	-	TGTGCCAGCAAGGCTAGCGTAAGCTCCTACGAGCAGTACTTC	CASKASVSSYEQYF
TRBJ2-2	TRBV27	17	TRBD1	once	TGTGCCAGCAGTTTAGGCCCCGGGACAGGGCAACCCGGGGAGCTGTTTTTT	CASSLGPGTGQPGELFF
TRBJ2-7	TRBV7-9	15	TRBD1	-	TGTGCCAGCAGCTCTAGGACAGGGAGGTCCTACGAGCAGTACTTC	CASSSRTGRSYEQYF
TRBJ1-1	TRBV11-2	12	-	once	TGTGCCAGCAGCCCCTGGAACACTGAAGCTTTCTTT	CASSPWNTEAFF
TRBJ2-1	TRBV7-9	15	TRBD1	-	TGTGCCAGCAGCTGGGACAGGTCACAAGGCAATGAGCAGTTCTTC	CASSWDRSQGNEQFF
TRBJ2-3	TRBV7-9	12	-	-	TGTGCCAGCAGCTTAGAACTAGATACGCAGTATTTT	CASSLELDTQYF
TRBJ2-7	TRBV10-3	14	TRBD1	few	TGTGCCATCAGGACGGGACAGGGGGATTATAAGCAGTACTTC	CAIRTGQGDYKQYF
TRBJ2-7	TRBV18	15	-	-	TGTGCCAGCTCAACCTCTGGAGCGGAGATCTACGAGCAGTACTTC	CASSTSGAEIYEQYF
TRBJ1-1	TRBV10-3	14	-	-	TGTGCCATCAGTGAGACAACCAGGGGCACTGAAGCTTTCTTT	CAISETTRGTEAFF
TRBJ2-1	TRBV4-3	19	-	-	TGCGCCAGCAGCCAAGAATGGGAAACTAGCTCCTATTCCTACAATGAGCAGTTCTTC	CASSQEWETSSYSYNEQFF
TRBJ2-7	TRBV2	14	TRBD2	-	TGTGCCAGCAGTGAACCGGGACTAGCCTACGAGCAGTACTTC	CASSEPGLAYEQYF
TRBJ1-2	TRBV7-9	15	-	-	TGTGCCAGCAGCCACCCTGGGAGGGAGGCCTATGGCTACACCTTC	CASSHPGREAYGYTF
TRBJ1-5	TRBV30	13	-	-	TGTGCCTGGAGCAGGACCTCTGAGAGTCCCCAGCATTTT	CAWSRTSESPQHF
TRBJ2-1	TRBV4-2	14	-	-	TGTGCCAGCAGCCAAGCAGTCGGTAGAGGTGAGCAGTTCTTC	CASSQAVGRGEQFF
TRBJ2-1	TRBV11-2	13	-	few	TGTGCCAGCAGCTTAGATCGTGGGGATGAGCAGTTCTTC	CASSLDRGDEQFF
TRBJ1-5	TRBV5-1	15	TRBD1	-	TGCGCCAGCAGCTTGGCCCCGGACAGGAATCAGCCCCAGCATTTT	CASSLAPDRNQPQHF
TRBJ2-3	TRBV30	14	TRBD1	-	TGTGCCTGGGCCGGGACAGGGTTGACAGATACGCAGTATTTT	CAWAGTGLTDTQYF
TRBJ1-2	TRBV6-5	13	-	-	TGTGCCAGCAGTGAAACGGACCCGGATGGCTACACCTTC	CASSETDPDGYTF
TRBJ2-5	TRBV11-2	12	-	once	TGTGCCAGCAGCTCAACGGTCGAGACCCAGTACTTC	CASSSTVETQYF
TRBJ1-6	TRBV7-2	17	-	-	TGTGCCAGCAGCCAAAACGGGTCCGGGGCGCGGAATTCACCCCTCCACTTT	CASSQNGSGARNSPLHF
TRBJ2-5	TRBV4-3	13	-	-	TGCGCCAGCAGCCGCCTTACAGATACGACCCAGTACTTC	CASSRLTDTTQYF
TRBJ2-5	TRBV7-7	15	-	few	TGTGCTAGCAGCCTCCGGAGGGCCGAGCAAGAGACCCAGTACTTC	CASSLRRAEQETQYF
TRBJ2-1	TRBV13	13	-	-	TGTGCCAGCAGCTTAGTGGCGGGTAATGAGCAGTTCTTC	CASSLVAGNEQFF
TRBJ2-7	TRBV6-5	13	TRBD1	few	TGTGCCAGCACCGCAACCGGGGACAGAGAGCAGTACTTC	CASTATGDREQYF
TRBJ2-1	TRBV13	14	-	-	TGTGCCAGCAGCCAGGACGCCTCCTACAATGAGCAGTTCTTC	CASSQDASYNEQFF
TRBJ1-5	TRBV5-5	14	-	-	TGTGCCAGCAGCTTGCGGGTAGGGGGTCAGCCCCAGCATTTT	CASSLRVGGQPQHF
TRBJ2-1	TRBV5-1	16	TRBD2	-	TGCGCCAGCAGCTTGGTTCCTAGCGGGGTGCTCAATGAGCAGTTCTTC	CASSLVPSGVLNEQFF
TRBJ1-4	TRBV23-1	15	-	few	TGCGCCAGCAGGGTACCGGGTCCCAAGATTCGAAAACTGTTTTTT	CASRVPGPKIRKLFF
TRBJ1-4	TRBV30	10	-	-	TGTGCCTGGAGTAGTGAAAAACTGTTTTTT	CAWSSEKLFF
TRBJ1-2	TRBV25-1	11	-	-	TGTGCCACTAGCGCTTACTATGGCTACACCTTC	CATSAYYGYTF
TRBJ1-1	TRBV11-1	19	-	-	TGTGCCAGCAGCTTAGCGCGCACCAGAATTGGCCGAGCGAACACTGAAGCTTTCTTT	CASSLARTRIGRANTEAFF
TRBJ2-1	TRBV23-1	16	TRBD2	few	TGCGCCAGCAGTCAACCTACTAGCGGGGGATACAATGAGCAGTTCTTC	CASSQPTSGGYNEQFF
TRBJ2-1	TRBV27	14	TRBD2	-	TGTGCCAGCAGTTGGGGGGAGGGGCACGTTGAGCAGTTCTTC	CASSWGEGHVEQFF
TRBJ1-6	TRBV13	13	-	-	TGTGCCAGCCCCGGGGGTCGGGGCTCACCCCTCCACTTT	CASPGGRGSPLHF
TRBJ1-1	TRBV30	12	-	few	TGTGCCTGGAGAAGGCGCGGCACTGAAGCTTTCTTT	CAWRRRGTEAFF
TRBJ2-6	TRBV6-5	14	-	-	TGTGCCAGCCGGAAGAGCTCTGGGGCCAACGTCCTGACTTTC	CASRKSSGANVLTF